This T cell receptor (beta chain) appears in the sequencing data of a study of graft-versus-host responses after intestinal transplantation. Overall study: Induction using anti-thymocyte globulin, followed by tacrolimus and steroids for roughly 3 years, was given to all recipients.

J lost 3 bases, V lost 6 bases, and 6 bases had no gene match. Germline V gene sequence: CDR1 MNHEY, CDR2 SMNVEV (reference sequence). The CDR3 runs to 14 residues. Findings and limits, study-wide: GvH clones turned up in recipient marrow; some had shown up first in ileum or blood. The presence of high graft-versus-host to host-versus-graft clonal ratios in allografts characterized patients with graft-donor T cell macrochimerism.

Note on this clone: Its antigen remains unknown.

Only in-frame clones appear in the TCRdb table, and some are missing; sequencing was by immunoSEQ multiplex PCR. The table records 35,000 to 40,000 clones, around 86% of them present only once. The origin of this receptor is a human patient who received an intestinal transplant, so some T cells may come from the graft donor. Sequenced material: PBMCs, taken 1,000 to 1,300 days after transplant. The chain uses TRBV27 and TRBJ1-2; 8 bases map to TRBD1. CDR3 coding DNA: TGTGCCAGCAGCCCCGGACAGGGCGACTATGGCTACACCTTC. Translating it yields CASSPGQGDYGYTF.